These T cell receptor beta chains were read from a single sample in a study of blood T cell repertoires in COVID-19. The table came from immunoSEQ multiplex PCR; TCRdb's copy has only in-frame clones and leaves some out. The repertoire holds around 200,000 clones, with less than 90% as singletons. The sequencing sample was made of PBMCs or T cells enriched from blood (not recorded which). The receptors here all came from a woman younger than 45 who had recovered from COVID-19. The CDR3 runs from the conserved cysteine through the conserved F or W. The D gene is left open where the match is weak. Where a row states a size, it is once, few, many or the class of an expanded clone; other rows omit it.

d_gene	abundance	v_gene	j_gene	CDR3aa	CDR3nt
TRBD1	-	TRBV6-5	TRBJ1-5	CASKAGGWEPQHF	TGTGCCAGCAAAGCAGGGGGCTGGGAGCCCCAGCATTTT
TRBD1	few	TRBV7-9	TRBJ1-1	CASSSAPGGVNTEAFF	TGTGCCAGCAGCTCAGCTCCAGGGGGCGTGAACACTGAAGCTTTCTTT
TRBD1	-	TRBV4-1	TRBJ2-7	CASSQRDRGTYEQYF	TGCGCCAGCAGCCAGAGGGACAGGGGGACCTACGAGCAGTACTTC
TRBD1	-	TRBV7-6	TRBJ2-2	CASSLGTGGVITGELFF	TGTGCCAGCAGCTTAGGTACAGGGGGCGTGATAACCGGGGAGCTGTTTTTT
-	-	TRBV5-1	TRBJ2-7	CASSLAGGTYEQYF	TGCGCCAGCAGCTTGGCAGGGGGGACCTACGAGCAGTACTTC
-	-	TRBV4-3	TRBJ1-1	CASSQDRSARVTEAFF	TGCGCCAGCAGCCAAGACAGGAGCGCCAGGGTTACTGAAGCTTTCTTT
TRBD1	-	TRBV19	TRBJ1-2	CASSFRDSSFSYGYTF	TGTGCCAGTAGCTTCCGGGACAGTTCATTTAGCTATGGCTACACCTTC
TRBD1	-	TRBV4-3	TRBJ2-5	CASSHNRDRQETQYF	TGCGCCAGCAGCCACAACCGGGACAGACAAGAGACCCAGTACTTC
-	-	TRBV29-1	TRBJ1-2	CSVTRGSYGYTF	TGCAGCGTTACCAGGGGAAGCTATGGCTACACCTTC
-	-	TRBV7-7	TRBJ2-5	CASSLSHGQEETQYF	TGTGCTAGCAGCTTAAGTCATGGGCAGGAAGAGACCCAGTACTTC
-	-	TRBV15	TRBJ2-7	CATSRPDSTYEQYF	TGTGCCACCAGCAGACCCGACAGTACCTACGAGCAGTACTTC